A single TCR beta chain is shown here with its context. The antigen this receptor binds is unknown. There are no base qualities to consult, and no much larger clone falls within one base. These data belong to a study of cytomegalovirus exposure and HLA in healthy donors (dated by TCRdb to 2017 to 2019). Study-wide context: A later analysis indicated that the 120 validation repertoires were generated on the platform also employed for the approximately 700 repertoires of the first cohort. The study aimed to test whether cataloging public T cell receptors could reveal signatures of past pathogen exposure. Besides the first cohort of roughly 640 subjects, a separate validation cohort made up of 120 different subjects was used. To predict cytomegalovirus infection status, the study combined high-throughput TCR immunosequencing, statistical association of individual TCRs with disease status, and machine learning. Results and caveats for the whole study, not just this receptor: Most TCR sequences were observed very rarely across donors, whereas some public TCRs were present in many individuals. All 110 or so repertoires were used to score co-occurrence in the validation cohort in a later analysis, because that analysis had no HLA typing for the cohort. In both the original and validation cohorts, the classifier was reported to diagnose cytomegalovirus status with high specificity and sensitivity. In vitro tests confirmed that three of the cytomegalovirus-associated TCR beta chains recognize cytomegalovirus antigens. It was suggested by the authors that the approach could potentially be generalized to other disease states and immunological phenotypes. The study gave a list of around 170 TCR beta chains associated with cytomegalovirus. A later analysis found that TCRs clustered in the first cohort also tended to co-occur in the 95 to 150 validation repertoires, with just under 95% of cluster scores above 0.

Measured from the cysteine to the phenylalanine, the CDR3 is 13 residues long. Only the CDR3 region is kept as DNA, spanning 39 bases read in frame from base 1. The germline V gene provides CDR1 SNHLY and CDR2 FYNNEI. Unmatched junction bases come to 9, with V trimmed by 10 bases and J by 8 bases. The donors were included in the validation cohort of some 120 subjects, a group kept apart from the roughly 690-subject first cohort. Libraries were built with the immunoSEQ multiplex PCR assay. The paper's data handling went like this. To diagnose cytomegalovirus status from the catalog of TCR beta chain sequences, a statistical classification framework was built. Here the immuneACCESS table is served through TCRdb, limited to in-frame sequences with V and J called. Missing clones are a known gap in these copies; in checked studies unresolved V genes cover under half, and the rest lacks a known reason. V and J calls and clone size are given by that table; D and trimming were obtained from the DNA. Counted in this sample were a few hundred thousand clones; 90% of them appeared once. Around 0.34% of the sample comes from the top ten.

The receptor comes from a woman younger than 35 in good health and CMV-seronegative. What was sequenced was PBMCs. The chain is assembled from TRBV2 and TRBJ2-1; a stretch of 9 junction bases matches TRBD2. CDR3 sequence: CAIPRGTSHEQFF. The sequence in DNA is TGTGCCATCCCTAGGGGGACTAGCCATGAGCAGTTCTTC.